This record covers a single T cell receptor beta chain. What it binds is unknown. This specimen belongs to a study of CD8+CD57+ T cells in acquired aplastic anemia. Overall study: Isolated CD4+ and CD8+ cells, once sorted, yielded DNA averaging around 3.3 ug. Study findings and constraints: Overlap between patients and controls comprised 25 to 35 CD8+ CDR3 sequences.

V was trimmed by 3 bases and J by 2 bases, leaving 13 bases between them. Germline V gene data show CDR1 as MGHDK and CDR2 as SYGVNS. The CDR3 extends over 15 amino acids. For CDR3 and TCR beta VDJ profiling, genomic DNA was the template used. TCRdb re-called the reads with MiXCR, one entry per CDR3 protein. The sample comprises around 500,000 distinct CDR3 sequences, roughly 34% of which are singletons, and under 0.95% rests with the top ten. Sequencing involved patients with CD8+CD57+ cell expansion previously shown by flow cytometry. Each patient carried a diagnosis of severe acquired aplastic anemia. Among the patients, none had received any therapy at the time of blood sampling.

Sequenced input: sorted CD4+, CD8+, or CD8+CD57+ T cells (not recorded which) from PBMCs. The V gene is TRBV25-1, the J gene TRBJ1-2; tentatively, D is TRBD1 (5 bases). This TCR was sampled from a human donor with aplastic anemia. CDR3 amino acids: CASSERGAENYGYTF. The CDR3 nucleotides are TGTGCCAGCAGTGAGCGGGGCGCCGAAAACTATGGCTACACCTTC.